This TCR beta chain was recorded in a study of T cell responses to AZD1222 COVID-19 vaccine. In the case of this clone: Its target is unknown.

Findings and caveats of the study: Spike-wide vaccine-associated CD4 TCRs dominated at 160-218 and 743-854.

Method: immunoSEQ multiplex PCR; TCRdb's copy keeps in-frame clones and lacks some. Among 120,000 to 150,000 clones, around nine tenths were seen once, and the ten largest hold under 2%. V dropped 3 bases and J dropped 4 bases, with 19 bases sitting between them. The CDR3 runs to 16 residues. Germline V gene sequence: CDR1 DFQATT, CDR2 SNEGSKA (reference sequence). The sequence was obtained from an adult who received the AZD1222 COVID-19 vaccine. The chain links TRBV20-1 to TRBJ2-1, with D possibly matching TRBD2 (6 bases). Sequenced material: peripheral blood, taken 28 days after the second AZD1222 dose. The CDR3 bases are TGCAGTGCTAGTCCCATTAGCGGAACTGAATACAATGAGCAGTTCTTC. Protein sequence: CSASPISGTEYNEQFF.